These 13 T cell receptor beta chains originate from one sample sequenced in a study of CD8+ T cells in alopecia areata. As for treatment: oral pan-JAK inhibitor, 5-10 mg twice daily. Following RNA extraction, reverse transcription yielded cDNA that acted as the sequencing template. The method was immunoSEQ multiplex PCR; TCRdb's version includes in-frame clones alone and lacks a portion of them. The data show about 210,000 clones, around three fifths seen once. The sample here was CD4+ T cells sorted from blood, taken at week 4, from a patient treated with tofacitinib. The receptors come from a human donor with alopecia areata.

The J gene is TRBJ1-1, the V gene TRBV18; D unclear. The CDR3 extends over 13 amino acids. Trimming shortened V by 3 bases and J by 8 bases, and 13 bases separated the two germline ends. Germline CDR1 reads KGHSH; CDR2 reads LQKENI. The CDR3: CASSPRDSNEAFF. In nucleotides, the CDR3 is TGTGCCAGCTCACCCCGGGATTCGAACGAAGCTTTCTTT.

V and J are TRBV6-1 and TRBJ1-6, with 8 nucleotides matching TRBD1. Trimming cost V 6 bases and J 13 bases; bases outside gene matches: 14. Germline V gives CDR1 MNHNS, CDR2 SASEGT. The CDR3 contains 15 residues. DNA of the CDR3: TGTGCCAGCAGCCTCATTGGACAGGGAGGAGGCCCCCTCCACTTT. The encoded protein is CASSLIGQGGGPLHF.

The sample holds a few counts of this clone. This rearrangement joins TRBV5-1 to TRBJ1-3, with D unclear. This CDR3 comprises 16 residues. The V and J ends lost 7 bases and 0 bases respectively, with 17 bases between them. CDR1 SGHRS and CDR2 YFSETQ come from the germline V gene. The CDR3 coding sequence is TGCGCCAGCCAGGTGGGCCAGGCGAGCTCTGGAAACACCATATATTTT. Protein: CASQVGQASSGNTIYF.

The gene calls are TRBV10-3 and TRBJ2-3, with D possibly being TRBD1 or TRBD2 (5 bases each). Germline loops: CDR1 ENHRY, CDR2 SYGVKD. This CDR3 has 13 amino acids. V dropped 2 bases and J dropped 8 bases, with 11 bases sitting between them. The CDR3 here is CAISEVAGSTQYF. The CDR3 DNA follows: TGTGCCATCAGTGAGGTAGCAGGGAGTACGCAGTATTTT.

This clone was seen once. The chain carries TRBV4-2 and TRBJ2-1; 11 nucleotides line up with TRBD2. The length of the CDR3 is 13 residues. Germline V gene sequence: CDR1 LGHNA, CDR2 YNFKEQ. The trim removed 0 bases at V and 15 bases at J, leaving 4 bases unmatched. CDR3 in DNA: TGTGCCAGCAGCCAAGAGGAGACTAGCGGGGCGTTCTTC. This gives the protein CASSQEETSGAFF.

The chain joins TRBV5-1 to TRBJ2-7; D could derive from TRBD1 or TRBD2 (5 bases each). CDR3 length: 16 residues. Germline CDR1 SGHRS, CDR2 YFSETQ. V lost 2 bases to trimming and J lost 1 base, with 16 bases between them. This CDR3 is CASSFVSGSQSYEQYF. The DNA for the CDR3 is TGCGCCAGCAGCTTTGTTTCAGGGAGTCAGTCCTACGAGCAGTACTTC.

The chain links TRBV29-1 to TRBJ2-5; D possibly corresponds to TRBD1 (6 bases). The CDR3 is 13 residues long. Deletions cut 3 bases from V and 5 bases from J, with 13 bases between. Germline V CDR1 and CDR2: SQVTM, ANQGSEA. CDR3 sequence: CSVDIGTMETQYF. The CDR3 region has the DNA TGCAGCGTTGACATTGGGACAATGGAGACCCAGTACTTC.

This clone was picked up a small number of times. V usage is TRBV5-1 and J usage is TRBJ1-1; 7 nucleotides line up with TRBD1. Trimming at V came to 4 bases and at J to 4 bases, leaving 7 bases not matched to a gene. Germline V gene sequence: CDR1 SGHRS, CDR2 YFSETQ. The CDR3 is made up of 14 amino acids. CDR3 loop: CASSRNRGATEAFF. The CDR3, as DNA: TGCGCCAGCAGCAGAAACAGGGGAGCCACTGAAGCTTTCTTT.

The rearrangement uses TRBV5-4 and TRBJ2-7; 9 bases agree with TRBD1. The CDR3 totals 14 residues. With 2 bases clipped from V and 2 bases from J, the junction kept 2 bases outside the gene matches. Germline V gene sequence: CDR1 SGHNT, CDR2 YYREEE (reference sequence). The CDR3 DNA reads TGTGCCAGCAGCTTCCGGGACAGGGCCTACGAGCAGTACTTC. Translation gives CASSFRDRAYEQYF.

V usage is TRBV15 and J usage is TRBJ2-6; no clear D. The V gene's germline CDR1 is LNHNV and CDR2 YYDKDF (reference sequence). The CDR3 has 17 amino acids. With 5 bases removed from V and 4 bases from J, the gap between germline ends came to 18 bases. Here the CDR3 DNA reads TGTGCCACCAGCGGAAGACGTCCCACGGAAGGGGCCAACGTCCTGACTTTC. Protein: CATSGRRPTEGANVLTF.

The chain combines TRBV4-1 with TRBJ2-2, with D possibly TRBD1 on 6 matching bases. V was shortened by 4 bases and J by 0 bases, with 15 bases between the two germline ends. Per the germline V gene, CDR1 is MGHRA and CDR2 is YSYEKL. The CDR3 sequence is 17 residues long. The CDR3 is CASSPRLTGSNTGELFF. For the CDR3, the DNA is TGCGCCAGCAGCCCGCGCCTGACAGGTTCGAACACCGGGGAGCTGTTTTTT.

The genes are TRBV9 and TRBJ2-5; D gene unclear. CDR1 and CDR2 from the germline V gene are SGDLS and YYNGEE. V lost 5 bases and J 1 base, leaving 9 bases between the germline ends. This CDR3 spans 13 amino acids. CDR3 residues: CASSPVPQETQYF. The CDR3 DNA sequence: TGTGCCAGCAGTCCAGTACCCCAAGAGACCCAGTACTTC.

This sequence joins TRBV19 and TRBJ1-6; no definite D call. Trimming stripped 7 bases from V and 5 bases from J, with 9 bases between. The CDR3 consists of 13 residues. Germline CDR1 LNHDA, CDR2 SQIVND (reference sequence). The CDR3 DNA reads TGTGCCAGTACCGTCAGAGATAATTCACCCCTCCACTTT. Protein sequence: CASTVRDNSPLHF.